This T cell receptor (beta chain) was sequenced during a study of blood T cell repertoires in COVID-19. The V gene lost 6 bases and the J gene lost 15 bases, with 18 bases spanning the gap. CDR3 size: 12 residues. In the authors' methods: Amplification from reference gene primers served as the basis for estimated nucleated cell counts. Assay: immunoSEQ multiplex PCR; the TCRdb copy retains only in-frame clones and omits some. The V and J calls and clone size are taken from that table; D and trimming were inferred from the DNA. The sample includes 210,000 or so clones, roughly 85% of them seen just once.

The origin of this receptor is a man between 50 and 59 years old with COVID-19, enrolled during active disease. The chain recombines TRBV12-3 or TRBV12-4 with TRBJ2-4, with a weak D call TRBD2 (5 bases). The sample taken for sequencing was peripheral blood. The CDR3 protein is CASSPSRIASYF. The CDR3 coding sequence is TGTGCCAGCAGCCCTAGTCGAATAGCGTCGTACTTC.